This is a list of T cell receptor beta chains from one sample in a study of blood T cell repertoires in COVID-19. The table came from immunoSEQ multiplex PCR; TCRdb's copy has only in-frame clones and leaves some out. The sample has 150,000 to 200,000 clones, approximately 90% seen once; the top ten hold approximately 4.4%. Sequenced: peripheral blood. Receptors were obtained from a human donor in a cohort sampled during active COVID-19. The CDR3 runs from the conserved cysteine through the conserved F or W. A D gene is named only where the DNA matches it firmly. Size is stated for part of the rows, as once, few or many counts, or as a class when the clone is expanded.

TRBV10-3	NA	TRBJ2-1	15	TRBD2	CAISDTLGGRTEQFF	TGTGCCATCAGTGATACACTGGGCGGGAGAACTGAGCAGTTCTTC
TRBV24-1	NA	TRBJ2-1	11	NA	CATQGYNEQFF	TGTGCCACACAGGGTTACAATGAGCAGTTCTTC
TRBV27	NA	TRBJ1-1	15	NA	CASSSSPGAEAEAFF	TGTGCCAGCAGTTCCTCCCCGGGTGCCGAGGCTGAAGCTTTCTTT
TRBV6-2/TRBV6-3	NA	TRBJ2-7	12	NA	CASSLYSYEQYF	TGTGCCAGCAGTTTGTATAGCTACGAGCAGTACTTC
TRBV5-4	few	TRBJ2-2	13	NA	CASSLESVGELFF	TGTGCCAGCAGCTTGGAGTCGGTCGGGGAGCTGTTTTTT
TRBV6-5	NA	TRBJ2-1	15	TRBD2	CASRRAGTSGDEQFF	TGTGCCAGCAGGCGAGCCGGGACTAGCGGGGATGAGCAGTTCTTC
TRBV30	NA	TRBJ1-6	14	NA	CAWSVQGYNSPLHF	TGTGCCTGGAGTGTACAGGGTTATAATTCACCCCTCCACTTT
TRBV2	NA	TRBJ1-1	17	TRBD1	CASSGPGGQGTNTEAFF	TGTGCCAGCAGCGGCCCAGGTGGACAGGGAACGAACACTGAAGCTTTCTTT
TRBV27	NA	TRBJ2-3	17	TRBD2	CASSLSSSGVPTDTQYF	TGTGCCAGCAGTTTATCGTCTAGCGGGGTACCCACAGATACGCAGTATTTT
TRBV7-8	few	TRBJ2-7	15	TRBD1	CASSLAGDRSYEQYF	TGTGCCAGCAGCTTAGCTGGGGACAGATCCTACGAGCAGTACTTC
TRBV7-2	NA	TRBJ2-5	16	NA	CASSLAGDRIEETQYF	TGTGCCAGCAGCTTGGCAGGGGATAGGATAGAAGAGACCCAGTACTTC
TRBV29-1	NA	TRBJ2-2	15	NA	CSVATTTSNTGELFF	TGCAGCGTCGCGACTACTACTTCGAACACCGGGGAGCTGTTTTTT
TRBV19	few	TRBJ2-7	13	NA	CASSIVTASEQYF	TGTGCCAGTAGTATAGTTACAGCATCGGAGCAGTACTTC
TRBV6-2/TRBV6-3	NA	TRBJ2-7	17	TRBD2	CASSYELAGAGAYEQYF	TGTGCCAGCAGTTACGAACTAGCGGGAGCTGGGGCCTACGAGCAGTACTTC
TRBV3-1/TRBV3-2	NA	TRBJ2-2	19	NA	CASSQDLEGGPGDTGELFF	TGTGCCAGCAGCCAAGATCTGGAGGGTGGGCCTGGGGACACCGGGGAGCTGTTTTTT
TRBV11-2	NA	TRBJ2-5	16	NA	CASSLDQTGAQETQYF	TGTGCCAGCAGCTTAGACCAGACAGGCGCTCAAGAGACCCAGTACTTC
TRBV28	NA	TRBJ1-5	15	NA	CASSTKGEGNQPQHF	TGTGCCAGCAGTACCAAAGGCGAGGGCAATCAGCCCCAGCATTTT
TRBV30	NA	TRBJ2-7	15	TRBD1	CAWKYGDRGPNEQYF	TGTGCCTGGAAGTACGGGGACAGGGGGCCGAACGAGCAGTACTTC
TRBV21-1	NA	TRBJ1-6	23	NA	CASSNRRLTGGRKSGRSNSPLHF	TGTGCCAGCAGCAACCGCCGCCTGACAGGCGGTCGAAAATCAGGACGGAGTAATTCACCCCTCCACTTT
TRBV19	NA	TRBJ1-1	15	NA	CASSISGIMNTEAFF	TGTGCCAGTAGTATATCAGGAATAATGAACACTGAAGCTTTCTTT
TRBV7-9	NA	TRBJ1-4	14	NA	CASSLLGGGEKLFF	TGTGCCAGCAGCTTACTGGGTGGAGGTGAAAAACTGTTTTTT
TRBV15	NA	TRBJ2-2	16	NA	CATSREWRGPAGELFF	TGTGCCACCAGCAGAGAATGGAGGGGGCCAGCCGGGGAGCTGTTTTTT
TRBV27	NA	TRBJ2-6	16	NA	CASRMDSSSGANVLTF	TGTGCCAGCAGAATGGACAGTAGCTCTGGGGCCAACGTCCTGACTTTC
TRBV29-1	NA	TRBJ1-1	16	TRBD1	CSGARDRYVNHIEAFF	TGCAGCGGGGCCCGGGACAGGTACGTCAACCATATTGAAGCTTTCTTT
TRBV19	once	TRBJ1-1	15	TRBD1	CASSPGTELNTEAFF	TGTGCCAGTAGTCCTGGGACAGAGCTGAACACTGAAGCTTTCTTT
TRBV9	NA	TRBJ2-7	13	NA	CASSTEGSYEQYF	TGTGCCAGCAGCACCGAGGGCAGCTACGAGCAGTACTTC
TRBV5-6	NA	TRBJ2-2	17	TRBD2	CASSSPTSGGAYGELFF	TGTGCCAGCAGCTCACCCACCAGCGGGGGGGCTTACGGGGAGCTGTTTTTT
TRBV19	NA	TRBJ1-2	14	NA	CASKARRDRYGYTF	TGTGCCAGTAAAGCCAGGCGGGATCGCTATGGCTACACCTTC
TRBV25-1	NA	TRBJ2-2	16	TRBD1	CASSDSGQGPTGELFF	TGTGCCAGCAGTGACTCAGGACAGGGTCCCACCGGGGAGCTGTTTTTT
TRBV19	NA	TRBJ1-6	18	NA	CASSIKSFWGGPDSPLHF	TGTGCCAGTAGTATCAAGAGCTTCTGGGGGGGGCCTGATTCACCCCTCCACTTT
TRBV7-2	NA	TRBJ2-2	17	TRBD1	CASSTRSRQGSTGELFF	TGTGCCAGCAGTACAAGATCAAGACAGGGCTCCACCGGGGAGCTGTTTTTT
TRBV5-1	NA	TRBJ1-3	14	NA	CASSRQRSGNTIYF	TGCGCCAGCAGTCGACAGCGCTCTGGAAACACCATATATTTT
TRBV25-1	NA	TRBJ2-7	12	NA	CATSTIPYEQYF	TGTGCCACCTCGACTATTCCCTACGAGCAGTACTTC
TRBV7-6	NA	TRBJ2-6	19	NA	CASSLALWQGRYGANVLTF	TGTGCCAGCAGCTTAGCCCTGTGGCAGGGGCGCTATGGGGCCAACGTCCTGACTTTC
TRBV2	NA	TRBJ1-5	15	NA	CASTGGLNSNQPQHF	TGTGCCAGCACCGGAGGACTTAATAGCAATCAGCCCCAGCATTTT